A selection of T cell receptor beta chains follows, all from one sample in a study of T cell responses to AZD1222 COVID-19 vaccine. Libraries were prepared by immunoSEQ multiplex PCR; TCRdb keeps only in-frame clonotypes and omits some of them. Among some 100,000 clones, roughly 87% were seen once, and the ten largest hold over 10%. Specimen: peripheral blood, collected on day 0 of MenACWY control vaccination. The source is an adult in good health. Both conserved end residues are part of each CDR3. The order of the fields is V gene, D gene, clone size, J gene, CDR3 protein, CDR3 DNA. D genes are given only for firm matches. Only part of the rows carry a size: once, few, many, or a class if the clone is expanded.

TRBV30	NA	many	TRBJ1-4	CAWRAGNNEKLFF	TGTGCCTGGAGGGCAGGGAATAATGAAAAACTGTTTTTT
TRBV27	TRBD2	NA	TRBJ2-1	CASRPGLASYNEQFF	TGTGCCAGCAGGCCGGGACTAGCCTCCTACAATGAGCAGTTCTTC
TRBV21-1	NA	NA	TRBJ1-2	CASSPTRGTLDGYTF	TGTGCCAGCAGCCCAACCCGGGGGACTCTGGATGGCTACACCTTC
TRBV19	NA	NA	TRBJ1-5	CASGNPAGNQPQHF	TGTGCCAGTGGAAACCCGGCGGGCAATCAGCCCCAGCATTTT
TRBV27	NA	NA	TRBJ2-2	CASFSTVFATGELFF	TGTGCCAGCTTCTCCACAGTTTTTGCTACCGGGGAGCTGTTTTTT
TRBV7-2	NA	NA	TRBJ2-7	CASSQGAGEQYF	TGTGCCAGCAGCCAGGGAGCCGGCGAGCAGTACTTC
TRBV7-2	NA	NA	TRBJ1-1	CASSVQQGRTEAFF	TGTGCCAGCAGCGTACAACAGGGACGTACTGAAGCTTTCTTT
TRBV28	NA	NA	TRBJ2-3	CAIRDIFTDTQYF	TGTGCCATCCGGGACATTTTCACAGATACGCAGTATTTT
TRBV10-3	TRBD1	NA	TRBJ1-1	CAISESGTALMNTEAFF	TGTGCCATCAGTGAGTCAGGGACAGCCTTAATGAACACTGAAGCTTTCTTT
TRBV30	NA	NA	TRBJ1-1	CAWRQGWSGNTEAFF	TGTGCCTGGAGACAGGGCTGGTCAGGGAACACTGAAGCTTTCTTT
TRBV7-8	TRBD1	NA	TRBJ2-1	CASSFTGGAYNEQFF	TGTGCCAGCAGCTTTACAGGGGGCGCCTACAATGAGCAGTTCTTC
TRBV9	TRBD1	NA	TRBJ2-6	CASSLNRDRGPGANVLTF	TGTGCCAGCAGCCTTAACCGGGACAGGGGACCTGGGGCCAACGTCCTGACTTTC
TRBV28	NA	NA	TRBJ1-2	CASSRVFDYGYTF	TGTGCCAGCAGTCGGGTGTTCGACTATGGCTACACCTTC
TRBV11-2	TRBD1	NA	TRBJ2-3	CASSPVGQGTQYF	TGTGCCAGCAGCCCTGTGGGACAGGGAACGCAGTATTTT
TRBV28	NA	NA	TRBJ1-1	CASTGTEAFF	TGTGCCAGCACAGGGACTGAAGCTTTCTTT
TRBV11-3	NA	NA	TRBJ2-1	CASSPAGDRRHEQFF	TGTGCCAGCAGCCCGGCGGGGGACAGGAGACATGAGCAGTTCTTC
TRBV9	TRBD2	NA	TRBJ2-3	CASSVDQRGWDTQYF	TGTGCCAGCAGCGTAGACCAGCGGGGATGGGATACGCAGTATTTT
TRBV30	NA	NA	TRBJ2-7	CAWGQSSYEQYF	TGTGCCTGGGGACAGTCTTCCTACGAGCAGTACTTC
TRBV11-2	NA	NA	TRBJ2-6	CASSPRVGANVLTF	TGTGCCAGCAGCCCCAGGGTTGGGGCCAACGTCCTGACTTTC
TRBV9	NA	NA	TRBJ1-2	CASSPGDLTSGYGYTF	TGTGCCAGCAGCCCCGGGGATCTTACCTCGGGCTATGGCTACACCTTC
TRBV28	NA	NA	TRBJ1-3	CASSFYTGPGNTIYF	TGTGCCAGCAGTTTTTATACAGGCCCCGGAAACACCATATATTTT
TRBV12-3/TRBV12-4	NA	NA	TRBJ2-7	CASTLRGDEQYF	TGTGCCAGCACCCTACGGGGTGACGAGCAGTACTTC
TRBV27	NA	NA	TRBJ1-1	CASSPLRGGSTIF	TGTGCCAGCAGTCCCCTGAGGGGGGGCTCGACTATCTTT
TRBV10-3	NA	NA	TRBJ2-3	CANSTGRLRTDTQYF	TGTGCTAATAGCACAGGGAGACTACGGACAGATACGCAGTATTTT
TRBV30	TRBD1	NA	TRBJ2-5	CAWSLGQGGETQYF	TGTGCCTGGAGTCTCGGACAGGGCGGAGAGACCCAGTACTTC
TRBV4-2	NA	NA	TRBJ1-2	CASSHELTRDNYGYTF	TGTGCCAGCAGCCATGAATTGACCAGGGATAACTATGGCTACACCTTC
TRBV6-6	NA	NA	TRBJ2-7	CASSYEGGSYEQYF	TGTGCCAGCAGTTACGAGGGGGGGTCCTACGAGCAGTACTTC
TRBV9	TRBD1	NA	TRBJ2-2	CASSVGTDATGELFF	TGTGCCAGCAGCGTCGGGACAGACGCCACCGGGGAGCTGTTTTTT
TRBV3-1/TRBV3-2	TRBD1	few	TRBJ2-2	CASSLTGAGGELFF	TGTGCCAGCAGCCTCACAGGGGCGGGCGGGGAGCTGTTTTTT
TRBV4-2	NA	NA	TRBJ2-6	CASSLAAQSGANVLTF	TGTGCCAGCAGCCTCGCAGCACAGTCTGGGGCCAACGTCCTGACTTTC
TRBV3-1/TRBV3-2	TRBD1	NA	TRBJ1-4	CASSPAGQGREKLFF	TGTGCCAGCAGCCCAGCAGGACAGGGACGTGAAAAACTGTTTTTT
TRBV6-1	NA	NA	TRBJ1-1	CASSEYRDNTEAFF	TGTGCCAGCAGTGAATACCGGGATAACACTGAAGCTTTCTTT
TRBV5-4	NA	few	TRBJ1-1	CASSLAGQNTEAFF	TGTGCCAGCAGCTTGGCCGGGCAGAACACTGAAGCTTTCTTT
TRBV7-9	TRBD2	NA	TRBJ2-7	CASSPGLAGAYEQYF	TGTGCCAGCAGCCCCGGACTAGCGGGGGCCTACGAGCAGTACTTC
TRBV4-1	NA	NA	TRBJ2-1	CASSQKGVAEGMEQFF	TGCGCCAGCAGCCAGAAGGGGGTCGCTGAGGGGATGGAGCAGTTCTTC
TRBV29-1	NA	NA	TRBJ2-7	CSVEDSAYEQYF	TGCAGCGTCGAAGACAGTGCCTACGAGCAGTACTTC
TRBV3-1/TRBV3-2	NA	NA	TRBJ1-2	CASSQRPGAYGYTF	TGTGCCAGCAGCCAAAGGCCGGGGGCCTATGGCTACACCTTC
TRBV7-3	NA	NA	TRBJ1-4	CASSKTGSTNEKLFF	TGTGCCAGCAGCAAAACAGGGTCAACTAATGAAAAACTGTTTTTT
TRBV13	NA	NA	TRBJ2-7	CASSRRSYEQYF	TGTGCCAGCAGCCGAAGATCCTACGAGCAGTACTTC
TRBV2	NA	NA	TRBJ1-5	CASRRDTLANQPQHF	TGTGCCAGCAGAAGGGACACCCTGGCGAATCAGCCCCAGCATTTT
TRBV12-3/TRBV12-4	NA	once	TRBJ2-1	CASLGGRRDEQFF	TGTGCCAGCTTAGGGGGGAGGAGGGATGAGCAGTTCTTC
TRBV3-1/TRBV3-2	NA	few	TRBJ2-6	CASSLRDGRVGANVLTF	TGTGCCAGCAGCCTGCGGGACGGCCGCGTTGGGGCCAACGTCCTGACTTTC
TRBV11-2	TRBD1	NA	TRBJ1-2	CASSTLKRTGPNYGYTF	TGTGCCAGCAGCACGCTAAAAAGGACAGGGCCCAACTATGGCTACACCTTC
TRBV7-2	TRBD1	NA	TRBJ2-7	CASSDRGESSEQYF	TGTGCCAGCAGCGACAGGGGGGAATCTAGCGAGCAGTACTTC
TRBV2	TRBD1	few	TRBJ2-4	CASSSGTGASLAKNIQYF	TGTGCCAGCAGTTCCGGGACAGGGGCCTCTCTAGCCAAAAACATTCAGTACTTC
TRBV5-6	NA	NA	TRBJ2-1	CASSFSRAYNEQFF	TGTGCCAGCAGCTTCTCTAGGGCCTACAATGAGCAGTTCTTC
TRBV30	NA	NA	TRBJ2-1	CAWSVGSAREQFF	TGTGCCTGGAGTGTAGGCTCCGCGAGGGAGCAGTTCTTC